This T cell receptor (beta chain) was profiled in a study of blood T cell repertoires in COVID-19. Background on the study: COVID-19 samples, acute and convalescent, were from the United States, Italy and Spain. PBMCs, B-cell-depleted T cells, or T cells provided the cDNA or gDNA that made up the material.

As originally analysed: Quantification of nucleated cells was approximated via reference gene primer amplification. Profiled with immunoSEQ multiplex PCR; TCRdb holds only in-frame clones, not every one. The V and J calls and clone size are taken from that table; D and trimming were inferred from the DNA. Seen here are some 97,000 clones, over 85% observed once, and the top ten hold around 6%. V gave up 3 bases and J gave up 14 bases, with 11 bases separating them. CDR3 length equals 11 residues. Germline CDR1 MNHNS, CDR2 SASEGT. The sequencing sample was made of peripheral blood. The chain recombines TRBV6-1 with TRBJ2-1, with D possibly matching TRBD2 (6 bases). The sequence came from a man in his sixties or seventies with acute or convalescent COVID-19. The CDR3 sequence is CASSDGRREFF. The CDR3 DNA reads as TGTGCCAGCAGTGACGGTAGGAGGGAGTTCTTC.